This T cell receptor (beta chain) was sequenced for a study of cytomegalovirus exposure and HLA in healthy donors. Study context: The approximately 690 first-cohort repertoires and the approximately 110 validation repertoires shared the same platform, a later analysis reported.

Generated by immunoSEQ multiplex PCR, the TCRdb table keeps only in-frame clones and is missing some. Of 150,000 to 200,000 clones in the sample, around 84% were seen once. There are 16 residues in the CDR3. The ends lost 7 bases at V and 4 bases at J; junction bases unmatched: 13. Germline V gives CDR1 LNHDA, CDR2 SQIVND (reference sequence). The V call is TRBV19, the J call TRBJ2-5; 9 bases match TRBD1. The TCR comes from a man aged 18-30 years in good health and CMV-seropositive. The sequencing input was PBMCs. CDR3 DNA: TGTGCCAGTACCCAGAGGGGGACAGGGAGTCGAGAGACCCAGTACTTC. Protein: CASTQRGTGSRETQYF.